The entry below gives a single T cell receptor beta chain sequence along with its context. No antigen is known for it. No per-base quality is available; no much larger clone lies one base away. High-throughput TCR beta sequencing profiled peripheral blood CD8+ and CD4+ T cells from healthy donors, Susac syndrome patients and multiple sclerosis patients. The multiple sclerosis controls were treatment-naive patients whose relapsing-remitting disease, either stable or active, fulfilled the revised McDonald criteria. CD8+ TEMRA cells were enriched by FACS, while bulk CD8+ and CD4+ T cells were purified by magnetic negative isolation. Blood was drawn into EDTA tubes, processed within 24 hours, and PBMCs were isolated by density gradient centrifugation. PBMCs intended for TCR sequencing were frozen in liquid nitrogen and were later thawed in a 37 degrees C water bath. The sorted or isolated CD4+, CD8+ and CD8+ TEMRA cells reached a purity of at least 90%.

RNA was extracted using the RNeasy kit, and about 0.5 to 1 ug of the RNA was reverse transcribed with random hexamers. The immunoSEQ multiplex PCR assay, covering 54 Vbeta and 13 Jbeta segments, was used to amplify TCR beta CDR3 regions. PCR amplification bias was corrected using a synthetic template baseline for primer optimization and computational correction. Per the source publication's procedure: Reads were assigned to V, D and J genes according to IMGT and analyzed in immunoSEQ Analyzer, with only productive sequences retained. To calculate clonality, Shannon entropy was normalized by log2 of the number of productive unique sequences and then subtracted from one. For each patient and control, public and private clones were evaluated among the 100 most prevalent clones. Susac-specific clones were defined as absent from healthy and MS cohorts, some 1,000 published viral clones and other ImmuneACCESS disease sequences. The public reads were run again by TCRdb, first through fastp at Q25 and then through MiXCR, and only productive beta chains were kept. Identical CDR3 protein sequences are pooled into one entry, listed with their most common genes and DNA. The V and J calls were not made by the authors but by TCRdb's processing. The sample has approximately 70,000 distinct CDR3 sequences on record, roughly 95% of them singletons. The ten largest clones take up 0.11% of the sample.

The CDR3, cysteine through phenylalanine, is 13 amino acids long. The DNA shown is the 39-base CDR3, in frame from base 1. V is cut by 5 bases and J by 6 bases, and the space between the germline ends is 14 bases. CDR1 and CDR2 (MDHEN, SYDVKM) derive from the germline V gene. This specimen belongs to a study of CD8 T cells in Susac syndrome (dated by TCRdb to the late 2010s). In the study overall: Whether CD8+ T cell activation and differentiation in Susac syndrome was antigen driven was tested using repertoire sequencing.

Broad study findings and their caveats: The number of individuals in the TCR sequencing and HLA analysis was acknowledged as relatively small.

Sequencing was done on a sample of CD4+ T cells from PBMCs. The sequence links TRBV28 to TRBJ2-7; no confident D gene assignment can be made. The clonotype originates from a human donor with multiple sclerosis. The DNA sequence is as follows: TGTGCCAGCAGTGGGTTTGGAGCCCTCGAGCAGTACTTC. Translated, it gives CASSGFGALEQYF.